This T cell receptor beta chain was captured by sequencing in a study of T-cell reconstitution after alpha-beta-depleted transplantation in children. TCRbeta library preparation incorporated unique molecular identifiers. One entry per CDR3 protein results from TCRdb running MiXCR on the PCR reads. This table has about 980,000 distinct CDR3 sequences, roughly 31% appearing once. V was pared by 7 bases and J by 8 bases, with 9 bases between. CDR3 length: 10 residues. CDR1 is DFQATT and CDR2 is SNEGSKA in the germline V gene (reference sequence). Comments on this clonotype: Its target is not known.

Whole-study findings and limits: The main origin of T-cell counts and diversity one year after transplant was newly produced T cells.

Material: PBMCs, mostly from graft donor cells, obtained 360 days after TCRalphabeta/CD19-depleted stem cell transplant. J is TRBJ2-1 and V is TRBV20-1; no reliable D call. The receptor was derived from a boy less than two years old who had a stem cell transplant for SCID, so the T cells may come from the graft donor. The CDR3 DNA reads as TGCAGTGGGAGTATCCATGAGCAGTTCTTC. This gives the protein CSGSIHEQFF.